A single sample is the source of the 8 T cell receptor beta chains below, sequenced in a study of cytomegalovirus exposure and HLA in healthy donors. The PCR contained 60 Vbeta and 13 Jbeta primers. Only in-frame clones appear in the TCRdb table, and some are missing; sequencing was by immunoSEQ multiplex PCR. The data hold roughly 150,000 clones, with around 75% observed a single time. Sequences were obtained from PBMCs. These receptors all come from a male donor in good health and CMV-seronegative.

In this sample, this clone turned up a few times. The J gene is TRBJ2-2, the V gene TRBV6-5; 7 nucleotides agree with TRBD1. The CDR3 loop spans 14 amino acids. J was trimmed by 5 bases and V by 5 bases; bases with no gene match: 5. Germline assignment: CDR1 MNHEY and CDR2 SVGAGI. The CDR3 DNA reads TGTGCCAGCAGTAGAGACAGGGTTACCGGGGAGCTGTTTTTT. Its protein product is CASSRDRVTGELFF.

This clone was recorded only once. The rearrangement links TRBV7-8 to TRBJ1-5; 9 nucleotides line up with TRBD1. V gave up 5 bases and J gave up 4 bases; unmatched junction bases: 9. CDR3 length: 16 residues. Looked up from germline, CDR1 is SGHVS and CDR2 is FQNEAQ. The CDR3 DNA follows: TGTGCCAGCAGCGCCAAGGGACAGGGCCTGAATCAGCCCCAGCATTTT. Protein sequence: CASSAKGQGLNQPQHF.

The chain employs TRBV27 and TRBJ1-6, with a weak D call TRBD1 (6 bases). V lost 8 bases and J lost 7, with 12 bases in between. The CDR3 consists of 13 residues. The germline gives CDR1 MNHEY, CDR2 SMNVEV (reference sequence). CDR3 loop: CASRGGGNSPLHF. CDR3 coding DNA: TGTGCCAGCCGAGGGGGAGGGAATTCACCCCTCCACTTT.

This chain connects TRBV2 to TRBJ2-1, with 9 bases matching TRBD2. V gave up 2 bases and J gave up 7 bases; unmatched junction bases: 6. The germline CDR1 and CDR2 sequences are SNHLY and FYNNEI. The CDR3 extends over 15 amino acids. The CDR3 here is CASSERASGANEQFF. CDR3 DNA: TGTGCCAGCAGTGAACGGGCTAGCGGGGCTAATGAGCAGTTCTTC.

The rearrangement uses TRBV5-1 and TRBJ1-5; possibly TRBD1 for D (6 bases). The CDR3 extends over 14 amino acids. In germline, CDR1 is SGHRS, CDR2 YFSETQ. V was trimmed by 4 bases and J by 7 bases, leaving 15 bases between them. The CDR3 spells CASSPKTGLQPQHF. CDR3 sequence (DNA): TGCGCCAGCAGCCCAAAGACAGGCCTCCAGCCCCAGCATTTT.

This rearrangement joins TRBV6-6 to TRBJ2-1; D uncertain. The CDR3 loop spans 14 amino acids. Germline values: CDR1 MNHNY, CDR2 SVGAGI (reference sequence). V gave up 5 bases and J gave up 1 base, with 9 bases separating them. The CDR3: CASSPLVSYNEQFF. The CDR3 DNA sequence: TGTGCCAGCAGTCCCTTAGTATCCTACAATGAGCAGTTCTTC.

The chain has TRBV5-4 and TRBJ2-4; 10 bases are a match to TRBD2. Germline CDR1 SGHNT, CDR2 YYREEE (reference sequence). The CDR3 totals 15 residues. Trimming removed 3 bases from V and 0 bases from J; junction bases left unmatched: 0. CDR3 region: CASSSSGGAKNIQYF. CDR3 in DNA: TGTGCCAGCAGCTCTAGCGGGGGAGCCAAAAACATTCAGTACTTC.

The chain is built from TRBV5-1 and TRBJ1-4; 7 positions agree with TRBD1. Germline-derived CDR1 and CDR2 are SGHRS and YFSETQ. CDR3 length: 16 residues. Trimming removed 3 bases from V and 4 bases from J; junction bases left unmatched: 9. The CDR3 loop is CASSSSWTGYNEKLFF. In nucleotides, the CDR3 is TGCGCCAGCAGCTCCAGCTGGACAGGATATAATGAAAAACTGTTTTTT.